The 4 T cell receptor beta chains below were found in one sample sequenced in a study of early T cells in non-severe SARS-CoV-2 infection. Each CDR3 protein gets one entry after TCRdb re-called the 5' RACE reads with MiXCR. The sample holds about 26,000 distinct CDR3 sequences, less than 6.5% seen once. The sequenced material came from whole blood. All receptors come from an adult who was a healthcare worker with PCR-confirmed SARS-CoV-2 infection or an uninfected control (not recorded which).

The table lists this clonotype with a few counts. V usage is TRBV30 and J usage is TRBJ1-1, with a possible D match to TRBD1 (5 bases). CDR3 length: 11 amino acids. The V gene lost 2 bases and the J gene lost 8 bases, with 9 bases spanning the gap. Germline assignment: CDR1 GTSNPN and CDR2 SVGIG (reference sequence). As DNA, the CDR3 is TGTGCCTGGAGTTCTGGGACCGAAGCTTTCTTT. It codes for CAWSSGTEAFF.

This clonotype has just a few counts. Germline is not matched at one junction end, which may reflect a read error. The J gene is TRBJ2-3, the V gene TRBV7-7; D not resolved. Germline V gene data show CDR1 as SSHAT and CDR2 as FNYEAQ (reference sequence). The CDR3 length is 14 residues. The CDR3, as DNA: TGTGCTAGCAGCCGAACTACGGGCACAGATACGCAGTATTTT. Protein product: CASSRTTGTDTQYF.

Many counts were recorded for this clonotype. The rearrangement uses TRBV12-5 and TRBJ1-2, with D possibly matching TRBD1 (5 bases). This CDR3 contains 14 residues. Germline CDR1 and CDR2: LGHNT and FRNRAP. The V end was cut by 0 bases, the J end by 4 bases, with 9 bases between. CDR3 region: CASGLVPTVYGYTF. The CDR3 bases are TGTGCTAGTGGTTTGGTACCGACAGTCTATGGCTACACCTTC.

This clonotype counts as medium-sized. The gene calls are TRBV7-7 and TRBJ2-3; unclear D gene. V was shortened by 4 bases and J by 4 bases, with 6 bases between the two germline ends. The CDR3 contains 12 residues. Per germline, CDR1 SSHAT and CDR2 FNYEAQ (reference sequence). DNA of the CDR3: TGTGCCAGCAGCTCCGGATCAGATACGCAGTATTTT. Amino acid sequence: CASSSGSDTQYF. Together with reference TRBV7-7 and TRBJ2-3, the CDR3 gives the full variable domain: GAGVSQSPRYKVTKRGQDVTLRCDPISSHATLYWYQQALGQGPEFLTYFNYEAQPDKSGLPSDRFSAERPEGSISTLTIQRTEQRDSAMYRCASSSGSDTQYFGPGTRLTVL.